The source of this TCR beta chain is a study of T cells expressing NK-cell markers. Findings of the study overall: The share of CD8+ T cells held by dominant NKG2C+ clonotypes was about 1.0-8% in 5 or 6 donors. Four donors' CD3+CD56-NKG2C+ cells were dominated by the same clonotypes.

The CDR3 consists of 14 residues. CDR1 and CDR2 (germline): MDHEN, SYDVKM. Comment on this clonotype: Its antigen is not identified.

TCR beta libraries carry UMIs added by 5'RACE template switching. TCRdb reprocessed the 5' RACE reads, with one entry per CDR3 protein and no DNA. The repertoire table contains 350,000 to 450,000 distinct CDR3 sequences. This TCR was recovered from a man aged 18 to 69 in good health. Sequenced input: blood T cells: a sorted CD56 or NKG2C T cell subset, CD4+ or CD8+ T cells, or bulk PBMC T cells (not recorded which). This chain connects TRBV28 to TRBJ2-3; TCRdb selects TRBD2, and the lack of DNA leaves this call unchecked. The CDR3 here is CASNPSGGADTQYF.